This TCR beta chain was sequenced for a study of neurological immune-mediated disorders. Findings and limits, study-wide: One cluster of related CDR3 sequences contained, by phylogenetic grouping, the repertoires of 18 of 34 multiple sclerosis patients and formed a possible signature. HTLV-1-associated myelopathy led in TCR clonal expansion, while multiple sclerosis ranked lowest, below healthy controls.

Looked up from germline, CDR1 is MNHEY and CDR2 is SVGEGT. Trimming stripped 5 bases from V and 2 bases from J, with 10 bases between. The CDR3 has 13 residues. 5'RACE with 10-nucleotide random UMIs produced the cDNA. MiXCR, run by TCRdb on the 5' RACE reads, gives a single entry per CDR3 protein. Of under 45,000 distinct CDR3 sequences listed, roughly 2.5% are singletons. This clonotype has ten or more counts. Its antigen is unknown. Unsorted libraries were generated from 2 million PBMCs held at -80 degrees C. The sequence was obtained from a man between 50 and 59 years old with multiple sclerosis. The sample comprised PBMCs. V is TRBV6-2 or TRBV6-3 and J is TRBJ2-7; D may be TRBD1 (6 bases). The DNA for the CDR3 is TGTGCCAGCAGTCTACAGGGTACCTACGAGCAGTACTTC. Translating it yields CASSLQGTYEQYF.